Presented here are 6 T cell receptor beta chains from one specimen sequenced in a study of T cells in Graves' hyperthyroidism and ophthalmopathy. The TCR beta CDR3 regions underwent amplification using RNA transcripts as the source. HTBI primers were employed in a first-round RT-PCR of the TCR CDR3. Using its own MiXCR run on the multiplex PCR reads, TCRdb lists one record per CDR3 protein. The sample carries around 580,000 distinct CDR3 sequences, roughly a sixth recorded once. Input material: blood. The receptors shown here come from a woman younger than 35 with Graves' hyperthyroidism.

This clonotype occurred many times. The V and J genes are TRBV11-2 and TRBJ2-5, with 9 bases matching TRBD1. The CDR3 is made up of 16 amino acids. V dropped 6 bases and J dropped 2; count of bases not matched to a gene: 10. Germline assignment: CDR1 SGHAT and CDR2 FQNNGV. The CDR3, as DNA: TGTGCCAGCAGTTTGCCGGGACAGGGCCAACAAGAGACCCAGTACTTC. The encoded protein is CASSLPGQGQQETQYF.

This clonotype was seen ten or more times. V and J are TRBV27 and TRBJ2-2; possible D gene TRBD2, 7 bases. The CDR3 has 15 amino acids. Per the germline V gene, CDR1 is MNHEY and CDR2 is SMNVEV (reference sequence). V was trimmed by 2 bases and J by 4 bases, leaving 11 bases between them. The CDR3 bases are TGTGCCAGCAGTTTACGGGGGGCGGTCACCGGGGAGCTGTTTTTT. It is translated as CASSLRGAVTGELFF.

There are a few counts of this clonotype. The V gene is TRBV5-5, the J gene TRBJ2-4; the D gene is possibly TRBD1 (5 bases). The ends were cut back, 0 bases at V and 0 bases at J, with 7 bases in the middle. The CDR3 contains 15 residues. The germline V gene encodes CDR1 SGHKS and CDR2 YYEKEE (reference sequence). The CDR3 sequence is CASSLDRLAKNIQYF. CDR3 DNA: TGTGCCAGCAGCTTGGACAGGCTAGCCAAAAACATTCAGTACTTC. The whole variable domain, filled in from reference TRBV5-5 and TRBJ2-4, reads DAGVTQSPTHLIKTRGQQVTLRCSPISGHKSVSWYQQVLGQGPQFIFQYYEKEERGRGNFPDRFSARQFPNYSSELNVNALLLGDSALYLCASSLDRLAKNIQYFGAGTRLSVL.

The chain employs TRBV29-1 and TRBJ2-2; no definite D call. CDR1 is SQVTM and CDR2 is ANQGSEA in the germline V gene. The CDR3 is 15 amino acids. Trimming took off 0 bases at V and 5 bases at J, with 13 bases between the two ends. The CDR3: CSVEEDRSDTGELFF. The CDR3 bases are TGCAGCGTTGAAGAAGATAGATCGGATACCGGGGAGCTGTTTTTT.

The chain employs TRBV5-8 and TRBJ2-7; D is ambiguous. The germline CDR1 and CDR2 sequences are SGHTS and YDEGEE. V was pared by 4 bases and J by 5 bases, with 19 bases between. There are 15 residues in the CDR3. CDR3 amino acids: CASSQPGPLGDEQYF. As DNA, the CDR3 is TGTGCCAGCAGCCAACCCGGGCCCCTGGGCGACGAGCAGTACTTC.

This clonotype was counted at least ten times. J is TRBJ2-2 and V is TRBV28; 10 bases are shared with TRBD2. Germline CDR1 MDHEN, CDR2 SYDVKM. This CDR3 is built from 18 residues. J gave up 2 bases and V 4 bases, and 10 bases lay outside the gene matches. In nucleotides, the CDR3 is TGTGCCAGCAGTTCTGCTAGCGGGAGAGGGCGAAACACCGGGGAGCTGTTTTTT. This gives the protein CASSSASGRGRNTGELFF. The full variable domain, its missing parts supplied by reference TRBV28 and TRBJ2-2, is DVKVTQSSRYLVKRTGEKVFLECVQDMDHENMFWYRQDPGLGLRLIYFSYDVKMKEKGDIPEGYSVSREKKERFSLILESASTNQTSMYLCASSSASGRGRNTGELFFGEGSRLTVL.